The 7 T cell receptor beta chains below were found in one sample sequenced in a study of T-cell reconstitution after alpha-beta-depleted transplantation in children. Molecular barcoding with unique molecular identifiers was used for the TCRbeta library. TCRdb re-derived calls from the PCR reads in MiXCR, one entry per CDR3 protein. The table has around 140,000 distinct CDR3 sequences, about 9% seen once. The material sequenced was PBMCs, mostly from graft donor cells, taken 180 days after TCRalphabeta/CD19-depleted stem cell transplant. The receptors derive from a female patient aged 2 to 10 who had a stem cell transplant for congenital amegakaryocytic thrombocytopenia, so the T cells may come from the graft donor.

CDR3 nucleotide sequence: TGCAGTGCTAGAGATTATCAGAAAACCTACGAGCAGTACTTC. Translated, it gives CSARDYQKTYEQYF. The chain is built from TRBV20-1 and TRBJ2-7, with D unclear. Germline values: CDR1 DFQATT, CDR2 SNEGSKA (reference sequence). The length of the CDR3 is 14 residues. The V end lost 0 bases, the J end lost 2 bases, and 11 bases lay between the germline ends.

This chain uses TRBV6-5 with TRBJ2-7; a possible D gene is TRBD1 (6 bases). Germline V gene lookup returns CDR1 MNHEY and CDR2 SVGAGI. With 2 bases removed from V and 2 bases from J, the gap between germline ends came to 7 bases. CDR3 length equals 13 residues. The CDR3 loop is CASSYGTTYEQYF. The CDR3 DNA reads TGTGCCAGCAGTTACGGGACAACCTACGAGCAGTACTTC.

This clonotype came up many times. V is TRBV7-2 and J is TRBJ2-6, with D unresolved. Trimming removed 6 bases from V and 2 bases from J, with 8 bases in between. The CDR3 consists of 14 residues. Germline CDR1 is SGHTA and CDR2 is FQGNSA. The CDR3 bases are TGTGCCAGCAGGGAAGGGACTGGGGCCAACGTCCTGACTTTC. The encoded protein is CASREGTGANVLTF.

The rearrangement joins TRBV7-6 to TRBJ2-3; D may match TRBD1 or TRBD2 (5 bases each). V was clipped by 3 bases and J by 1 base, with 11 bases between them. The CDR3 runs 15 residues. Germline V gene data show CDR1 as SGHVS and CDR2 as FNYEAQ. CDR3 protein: CASSFFGTRTDTQYF. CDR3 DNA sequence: TGTGCCAGCAGCTTTTTTGGGACCCGCACAGATACGCAGTATTTT.

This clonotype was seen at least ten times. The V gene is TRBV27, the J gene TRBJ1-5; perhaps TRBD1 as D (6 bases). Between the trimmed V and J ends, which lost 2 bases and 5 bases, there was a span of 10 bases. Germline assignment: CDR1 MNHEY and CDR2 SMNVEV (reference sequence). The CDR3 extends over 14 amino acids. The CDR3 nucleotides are TGTGCCAGCAGTTTAATTTACAGGGATCAGCCCCAGCATTTT. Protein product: CASSLIYRDQPQHF.

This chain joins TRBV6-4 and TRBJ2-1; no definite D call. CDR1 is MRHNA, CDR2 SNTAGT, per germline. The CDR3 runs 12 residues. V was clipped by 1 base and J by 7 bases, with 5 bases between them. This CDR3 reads CASSDLVNEQFF. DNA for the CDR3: TGTGCCAGCAGTGACTTGGTAAATGAGCAGTTCTTC.

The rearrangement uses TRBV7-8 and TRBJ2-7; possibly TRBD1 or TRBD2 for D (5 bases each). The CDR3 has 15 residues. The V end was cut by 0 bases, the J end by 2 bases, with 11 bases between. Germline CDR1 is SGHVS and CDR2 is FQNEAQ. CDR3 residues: CASSLAVGATYEQYF. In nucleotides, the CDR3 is TGTGCCAGCAGCTTAGCAGTCGGGGCGACCTACGAGCAGTACTTC. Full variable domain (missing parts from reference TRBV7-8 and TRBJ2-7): GAGVSQSPRYKVAKRGQDVALRCDPISGHVSLFWYQQALGQGPEFLTYFQNEAQLDKSGLPSDRFFAERPEGSVSTLKIQRTQQEDSAVYLCASSLAVGATYEQYFGPGTRLTVT.